This T cell receptor beta chain was retrieved from a study of T cells in Graves' hyperthyroidism and ophthalmopathy. General study findings and limits: Model output signaled ophthalmopathy a median roughly 6.5 months ahead of onset.

Amplified regions were TCR beta CDR3 sequences from RNA transcripts. Primed by the HTBI set, a first-round RT-PCR was run on the TCR CDR3. TCRdb processed the multiplex PCR reads anew with MiXCR; each CDR3 protein has one entry. The data show 700,000 to 950,000 distinct CDR3 sequences, about a third seen once. Turning to this clonotype: Its target is not known.

Material: blood. This TCR derives from a middle-aged woman with Graves' hyperthyroidism.

The chain's CDR3 is CAILGAYNSPLHF. The CDR3 region has the DNA TGTGCCATCCTGGGCGCGTATAATTCACCCCTCCACTTT. The chain is built from TRBV10-3 and TRBJ1-6; D gene uncertain. Per the germline V gene, CDR1 is ENHRY and CDR2 is SYGVKD. This CDR3 region has 13 residues. V was clipped by 8 bases and J by 4 bases, with 9 bases between them.